This T cell receptor beta chain was sequenced for a study of a mutant IDH1 vaccine in newly diagnosed glioma. Looking at the study overall: V12 came at week 35, V13 at week 47.

The repertoire was sequenced with immunoSEQ multiplex PCR; TCRdb's copy has only in-frame clones and lacks some. The sample shows 30,000 or so clones, about 92% of them seen only once. As concerns this clone: The antigen is unknown.

CDR3 length equals 14 residues. Germline V lookup: CDR1 MDHEN, CDR2 SYDVKM. V dropped 7 bases and J dropped 4 bases, with 16 bases sitting between them. Time point indicated: week 47, end of study. Doses of 300 ug of mutant IDH1 20-mer peptide were given with topical imiquimod. The sequence was collected from a middle-aged man with glioma. This chain joins TRBV28 and TRBJ1-2; no reliable D call. The sample was PBMCs, taken from a glioma patient whose treatment included an IDH1 peptide vaccine. CDR3 sequence: CASMKNNYGYGYTF. Here the CDR3 DNA reads TGTGCCAGCATGAAGAACAACTACGGCTATGGCTACACCTTC.